This T cell receptor beta chain was sequenced during a study of OX40 agonist ivuxolimab in advanced cancers. Study conclusions and caveats: Not determined was the antigen specificity of the expanded peripheral T cells. Relatively little clonal expansion, among the lowest observed, appeared in partial responders at 0.1-3.0 mg/kg. Averaging showed that CD8+ T cells had more expanded clones than CD4+ did. At 0.1 to 3.0 mg/kg, CD4+ and CD8+ blood T cells expanded clonally by week 6.

In regard to this clone: Antigen unknown.

Repertoires were generated with immunoSEQ multiplex PCR, while TCRdb's copy carries only in-frame clones and drops some. Among approximately 14,000 clones, roughly 79% were seen once, and the ten largest hold around a third. V was cut by 3 bases and J by 4 bases, with 9 bases left in between. The CDR3 totals 13 residues. Germline V lookup: CDR1 WNHNN, CDR2 SYGVQD (reference sequence). This clonotype was obtained from an adult with an advanced solid tumor such as melanoma, head and neck, liver or kidney cancer. The chain uses TRBV10-1 and TRBJ1-2, with D unclear. The specimen was CD4+ or CD8+ T cells sorted from blood, collected in a trial of the OX40 agonist ivuxolimab. The CDR3 is CASSESLSYGYTF. CDR3 bases: TGCGCCAGCAGTGAATCTTTGAGCTATGGCTACACCTTC.